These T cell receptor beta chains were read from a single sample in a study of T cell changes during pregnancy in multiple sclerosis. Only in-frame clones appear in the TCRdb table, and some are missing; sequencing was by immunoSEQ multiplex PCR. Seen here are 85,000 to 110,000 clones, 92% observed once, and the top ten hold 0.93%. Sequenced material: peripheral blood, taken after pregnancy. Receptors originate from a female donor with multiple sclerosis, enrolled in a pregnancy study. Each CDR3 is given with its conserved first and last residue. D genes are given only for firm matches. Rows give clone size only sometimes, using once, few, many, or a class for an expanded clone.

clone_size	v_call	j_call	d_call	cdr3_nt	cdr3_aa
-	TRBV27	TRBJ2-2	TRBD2	TGTGCCAGCAGTTTAACCCTTTCCGGACTAGCGGGGAGGAACACCGGGGAGCTGTTTTTT	CASSLTLSGLAGRNTGELFF
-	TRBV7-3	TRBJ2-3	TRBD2	TGTGCCAGCAGCTCCGGGACTAGCTCGACAGATACGCAGTATTTT	CASSSGTSSTDTQYF
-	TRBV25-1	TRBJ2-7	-	TGTGCCAGCCGCCTTAATACTCGGGAGCAGTACTTC	CASRLNTREQYF
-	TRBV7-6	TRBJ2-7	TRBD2	TGTGCCAGCAGCAGACTAGCGGGGGCTCCCCTCGAGCAGTACTTC	CASSRLAGAPLEQYF
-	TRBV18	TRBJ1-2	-	TGTGCCAGCTCATCCGACAGATCCTGGGGCTACACCTTC	CASSSDRSWGYTF
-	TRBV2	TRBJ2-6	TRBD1	TGTGCCAGCAGGGGCGGACAGGGGCACTCTGGGGCCAACGTCCTGACTTTC	CASRGGQGHSGANVLTF
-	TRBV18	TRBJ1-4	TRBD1	TGTGCCAGCTCACAACGACAGGGGGCTCGGGAAAAACTGTTTTTT	CASSQRQGAREKLFF
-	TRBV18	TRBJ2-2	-	TGTGCCAGCTCACCCCAGGGCTCGAACACCGGGGAGCTGTTTTTT	CASSPQGSNTGELFF
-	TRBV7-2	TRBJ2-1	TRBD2	TGTGCCAGCAGCTTTCCTAGCGGGGGAGTTAATGAGCAGTTCTTC	CASSFPSGGVNEQFF
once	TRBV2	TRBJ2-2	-	TGTGCCAGCAGTGAAGTCCCCGGCGGGGAGCTGTTTTTT	CASSEVPGGELFF
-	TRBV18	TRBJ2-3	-	TGTGCCAGCTCACCCCCCCAGTTGCGGAGCACAGATACGCAGTATTTT	CASSPPQLRSTDTQYF
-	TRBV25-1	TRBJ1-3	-	TGTGCCAGCAGTGGTACAGTATTCCGCTCTGGAAACACCATATATTTT	CASSGTVFRSGNTIYF
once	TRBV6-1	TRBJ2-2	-	TGTGCCAGCCGGCGAAGGGGCTCCGTCCCCGGGGAGCTGTTTTTT	CASRRRGSVPGELFF
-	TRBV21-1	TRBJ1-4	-	TGTGCCAGCAGCATCGAAGGGCGGGTTAATGAAAAACTGTTTTTT	CASSIEGRVNEKLFF
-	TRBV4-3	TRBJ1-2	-	TGCGCCAGCAGCCAAGGTGGACAATTAAACTATGGCTACACCTTC	CASSQGGQLNYGYTF
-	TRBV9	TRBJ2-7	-	TGTGCCAGCAGCGTAGGTGGGGGGGCCGGTAACGAGCAGTACTTC	CASSVGGGAGNEQYF
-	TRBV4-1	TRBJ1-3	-	TGCGCCAGCAGCCAAGAAGCGCCGCCAAATGGGGCTTGCATTTTT	CASSQEAPPNGACIF
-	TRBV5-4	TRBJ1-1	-	TGTGCCAGCAGCTACCCCCGGGGGGAGAACACTGAAGCTTTCTTT	CASSYPRGENTEAFF
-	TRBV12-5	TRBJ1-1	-	TGTGCTAGTGGTTTCCCGGGAGGACCGTTTCGGGCTTTCTTT	CASGFPGGPFRAFF
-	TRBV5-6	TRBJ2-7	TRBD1	TGTGCCAGCAGCGTGGGGGGACAGGGATCCTACGAGCAGTACTTC	CASSVGGQGSYEQYF
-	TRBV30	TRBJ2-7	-	TGTGCCTGGGATCGGATCAGGGAATTGCCTAACGAGCAGTACTTC	CAWDRIRELPNEQYF
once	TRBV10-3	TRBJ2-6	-	TGTGCCATCAGTGAGGGAGCTATTGGGGCCAACGTCCTGACTTTC	CAISEGAIGANVLTF
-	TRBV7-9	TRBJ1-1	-	TGTGCCAGCAGCTTATGGCGACAGCCTGAAGCTTTCTTT	CASSLWRQPEAFF
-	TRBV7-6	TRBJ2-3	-	TGTGCCAGCAGCCGTCCAGGGGAACCAGATACGCAGTATTTT	CASSRPGEPDTQYF